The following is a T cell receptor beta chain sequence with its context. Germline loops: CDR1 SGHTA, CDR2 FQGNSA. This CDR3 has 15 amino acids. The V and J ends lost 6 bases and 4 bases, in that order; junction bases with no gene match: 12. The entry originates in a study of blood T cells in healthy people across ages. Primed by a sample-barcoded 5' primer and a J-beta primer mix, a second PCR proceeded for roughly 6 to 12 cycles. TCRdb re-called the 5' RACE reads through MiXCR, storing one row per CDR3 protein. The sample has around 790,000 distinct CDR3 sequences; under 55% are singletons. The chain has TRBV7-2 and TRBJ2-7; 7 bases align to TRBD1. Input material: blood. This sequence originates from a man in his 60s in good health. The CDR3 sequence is CASSPTGVDSYEQYF. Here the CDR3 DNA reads TGTGCCAGCAGTCCTACAGGGGTTGATAGTTACGAGCAGTACTTC.